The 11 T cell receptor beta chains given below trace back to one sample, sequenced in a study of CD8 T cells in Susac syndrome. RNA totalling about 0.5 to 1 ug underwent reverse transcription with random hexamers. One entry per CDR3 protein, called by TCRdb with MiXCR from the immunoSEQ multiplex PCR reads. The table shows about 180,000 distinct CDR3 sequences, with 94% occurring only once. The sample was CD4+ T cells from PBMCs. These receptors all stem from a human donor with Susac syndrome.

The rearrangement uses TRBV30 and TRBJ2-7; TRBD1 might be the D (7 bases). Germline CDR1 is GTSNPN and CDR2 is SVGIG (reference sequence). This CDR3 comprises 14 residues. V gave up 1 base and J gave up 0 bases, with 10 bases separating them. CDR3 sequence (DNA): TGTGCCTGGAGTGCAGGGGGAGGCTCCTACGAGCAGTACTTC. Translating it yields CAWSAGGGSYEQYF. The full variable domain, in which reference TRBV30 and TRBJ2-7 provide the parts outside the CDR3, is SQTIHQWPATLVQPVGSPLSLECTVEGTSNPNLYWYRQAAGRGLQLLFYSVGIGQISSEVPQNLSASRPQDRQFILSSKKLLLSDSGFYLCAWSAGGGSYEQYFGPGTRLTVT.

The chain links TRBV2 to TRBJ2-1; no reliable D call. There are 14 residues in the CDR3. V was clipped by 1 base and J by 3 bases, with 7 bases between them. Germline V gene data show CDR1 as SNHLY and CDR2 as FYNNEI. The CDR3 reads CASSEVVLYNEQFF. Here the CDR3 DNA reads TGTGCCAGCAGTGAAGTTGTCCTCTACAATGAGCAGTTCTTC.

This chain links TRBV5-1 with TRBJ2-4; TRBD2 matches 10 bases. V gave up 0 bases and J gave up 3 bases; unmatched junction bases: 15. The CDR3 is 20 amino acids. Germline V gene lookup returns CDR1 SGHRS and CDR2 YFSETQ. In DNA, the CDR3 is TGCGCCAGCAGCTTGGTCACTAGCGGGGTCCCCCGCCCAGGCAAAAACATTCAGTACTTC. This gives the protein CASSLVTSGVPRPGKNIQYF. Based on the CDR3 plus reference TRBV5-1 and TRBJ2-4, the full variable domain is KAGVTQTPRYLIKTRGQQVTLSCSPISGHRSVSWYQQTPGQGLQFLFEYFSETQRNKGNFPGRFSGRQFSNSRSEMNVSTLELGDSALYLCASSLVTSGVPRPGKNIQYFGAGTRLSVL.

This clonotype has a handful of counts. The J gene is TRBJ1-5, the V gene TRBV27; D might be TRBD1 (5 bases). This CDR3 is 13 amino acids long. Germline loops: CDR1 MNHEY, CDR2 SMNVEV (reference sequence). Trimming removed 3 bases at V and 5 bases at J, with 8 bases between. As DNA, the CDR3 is TGTGCCAGCAGTTTGAGGGGAGATCAGCCCCAGCATTTT. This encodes CASSLRGDQPQHF.

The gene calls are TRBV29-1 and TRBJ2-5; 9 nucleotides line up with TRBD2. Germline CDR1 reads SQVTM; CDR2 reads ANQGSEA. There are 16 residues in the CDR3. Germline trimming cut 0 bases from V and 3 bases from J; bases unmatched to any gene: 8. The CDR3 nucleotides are TGCAGCGTTGAAGATTTCGTAGCGGGGGCTAAAGAGACCCAGTACTTC. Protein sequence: CSVEDFVAGAKETQYF.

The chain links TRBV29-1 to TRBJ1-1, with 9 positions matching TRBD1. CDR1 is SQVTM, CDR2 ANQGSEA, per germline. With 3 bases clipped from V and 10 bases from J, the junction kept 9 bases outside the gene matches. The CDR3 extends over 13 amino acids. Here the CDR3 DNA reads TGCAGCGTTGACGGGGACAGGGAAGGTAGAGCTTTCTTT. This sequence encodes CSVDGDREGRAFF.

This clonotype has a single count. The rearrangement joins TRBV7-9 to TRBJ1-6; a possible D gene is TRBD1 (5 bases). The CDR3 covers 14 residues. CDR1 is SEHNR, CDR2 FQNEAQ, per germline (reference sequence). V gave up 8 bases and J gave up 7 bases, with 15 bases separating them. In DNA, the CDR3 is TGTGCCAGCTTACCAGGGACGGGGAATTCACCCCTCCACTTT. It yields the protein CASLPGTGNSPLHF.

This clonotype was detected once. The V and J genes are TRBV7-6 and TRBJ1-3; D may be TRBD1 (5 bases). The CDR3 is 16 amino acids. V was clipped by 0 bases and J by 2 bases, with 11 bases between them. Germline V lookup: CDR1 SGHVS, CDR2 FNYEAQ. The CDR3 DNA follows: TGTGCCAGCAGCTTAGCAGCAGGGAGAACTGGAAACACCATATATTTT. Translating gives CASSLAAGRTGNTIYF.

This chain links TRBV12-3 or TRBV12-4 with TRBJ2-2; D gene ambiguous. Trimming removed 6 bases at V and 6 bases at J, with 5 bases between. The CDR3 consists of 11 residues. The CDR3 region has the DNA TGTGCCAGCAGCTCTTCCGGGGAGCTGTTTTTT. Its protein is CASSSSGELFF.

CDR3 bases: TGTGCCTGGAGTAGTAGCGGGGGGGCGGGTGAGACCCAGTACTTC. This encodes CAWSSSGGAGETQYF. The V and J genes are TRBV30 and TRBJ2-5; 11 bases map to TRBD2. Per the germline V gene, CDR1 is GTSNPN and CDR2 is SVGIG (reference sequence). The V segment lost 2 bases and the J segment 5 bases; nucleotides outside the gene matches: 7. The CDR3 consists of 15 residues.

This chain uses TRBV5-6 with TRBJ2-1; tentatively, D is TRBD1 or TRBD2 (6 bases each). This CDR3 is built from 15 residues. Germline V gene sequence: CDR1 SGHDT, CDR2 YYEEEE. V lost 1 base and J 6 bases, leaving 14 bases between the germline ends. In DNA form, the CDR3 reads TGTGCCAGCAGCTTGTGGGGGGCCCCGGGCAATGAGCAGTTCTTC. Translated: CASSLWGAPGNEQFF.